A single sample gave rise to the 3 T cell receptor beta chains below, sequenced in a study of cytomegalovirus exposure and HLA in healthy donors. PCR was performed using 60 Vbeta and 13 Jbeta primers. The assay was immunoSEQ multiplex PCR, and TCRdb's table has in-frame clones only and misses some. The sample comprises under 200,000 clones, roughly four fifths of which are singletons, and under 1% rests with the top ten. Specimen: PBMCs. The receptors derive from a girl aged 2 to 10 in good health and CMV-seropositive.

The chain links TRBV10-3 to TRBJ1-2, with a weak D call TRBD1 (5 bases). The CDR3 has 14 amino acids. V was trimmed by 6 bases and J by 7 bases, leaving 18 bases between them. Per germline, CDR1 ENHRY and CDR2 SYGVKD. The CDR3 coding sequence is TGTGCCATCAGCCCGGGGGTAGGGAGGAGTGGCTACACCTTC. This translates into CAISPGVGRSGYTF.

The chain's CDR3 is CASRWDSYGYTF. The CDR3, as DNA: TGCGCCAGCAGGTGGGACAGTTATGGCTACACCTTC. J is TRBJ1-2 and V is TRBV5-1; 7 bases map to TRBD1. J lost 5 bases, V lost 5 bases, and 3 bases had no gene match. In germline, CDR1 is SGHRS, CDR2 YFSETQ. The CDR3 runs 12 residues.

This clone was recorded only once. The CDR3 reads CAWSVLQGSKPLHF. DNA of the CDR3: TGTGCCTGGAGTGTACTACAGGGCTCTAAACCCCTCCACTTT. The chain recombines TRBV30 with TRBJ1-6; D possibly corresponds to TRBD1 (6 bases). CDR3 length equals 14 residues. Looked up from germline, CDR1 is GTSNPN and CDR2 is SVGIG (reference sequence). V was clipped by 0 bases and J by 12 bases, with 15 bases between them.